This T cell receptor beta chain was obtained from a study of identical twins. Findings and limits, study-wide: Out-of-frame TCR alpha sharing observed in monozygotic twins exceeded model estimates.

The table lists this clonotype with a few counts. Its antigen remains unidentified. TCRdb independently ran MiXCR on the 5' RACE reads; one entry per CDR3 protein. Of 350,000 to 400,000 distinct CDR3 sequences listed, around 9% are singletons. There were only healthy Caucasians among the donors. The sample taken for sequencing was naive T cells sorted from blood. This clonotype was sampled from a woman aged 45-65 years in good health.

Here the CDR3 DNA reads TGCGCCAGCAGCTTCCCGGGTGGGGGGCAAGAGACCCAGTACTTC. Translation: CASSFPGGGQETQYF. V and J are TRBV5-1 and TRBJ2-5, with D possibly matching TRBD2 (6 bases). The length of the CDR3 is 15 residues. V was trimmed by 2 bases and J by 2 bases, leaving 13 bases between them. Germline loops: CDR1 SGHRS, CDR2 YFSETQ.